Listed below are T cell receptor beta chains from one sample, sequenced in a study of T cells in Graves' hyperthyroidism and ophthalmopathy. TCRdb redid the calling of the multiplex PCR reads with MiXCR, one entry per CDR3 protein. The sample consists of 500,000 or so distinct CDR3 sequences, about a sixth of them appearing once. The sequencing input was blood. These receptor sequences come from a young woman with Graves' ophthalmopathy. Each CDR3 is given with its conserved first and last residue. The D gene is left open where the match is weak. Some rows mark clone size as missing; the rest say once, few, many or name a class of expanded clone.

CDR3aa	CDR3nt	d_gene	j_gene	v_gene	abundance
CAWRRGYGYTF	TGTGCCTGGAGGCGGGGATATGGCTACACCTTC	-	TRBJ1-2	TRBV30	few
CASSLIPNRGYEQYF	TGTGCCAGCAGCCTCATCCCGAACAGGGGCTACGAGCAGTACTTC	TRBD1	TRBJ2-7	TRBV6-1	few
CSARDPELYEQYF	TGCAGTGCTAGAGACCCGGAGTTGTACGAGCAGTACTTC	-	TRBJ2-7	TRBV20-1	-
CASSSPTLKGTEAFF	TGTGCCAGCAGTTCTCCGACATTAAAGGGCACTGAAGCTTTCTTT	-	TRBJ1-1	TRBV27	few
CASTVPGRNEQFF	TGTGCCAGCACCGTACCGGGGCGAAATGAGCAGTTCTTC	-	TRBJ2-1	TRBV7-9	many
CASSLSGTGIHEQYF	TGTGCCAGCAGTTTATCTGGGACGGGTATCCACGAGCAGTACTTC	-	TRBJ2-7	TRBV27	many
CASSSIRRGGENTDTQYF	TGTGCCAGCAGCTCCATTAGACGGGGGGGCGAAAACACAGATACGCAGTATTTT	TRBD2	TRBJ2-3	TRBV11-2	few
CAWSSPGQGGAFF	TGTGCCTGGAGTTCCCCGGGACAGGGTGGAGCTTTCTTT	TRBD1	TRBJ1-1	TRBV30	many
CTSSLSPSRETQYF	TGTACCAGCAGCTTATCACCCAGCAGAGAGACCCAGTACTTC	-	TRBJ2-5	TRBV6-2/TRBV6-3	-
CSARQGGRDEQFF	TGCAGTGCTAGACAGGGTGGTAGGGATGAGCAGTTCTTC	-	TRBJ2-1	TRBV20-1	many
CASSIGRTSGNTIYF	TGTGCCAGTAGTATAGGAAGGACGTCTGGAAACACCATATATTTT	-	TRBJ1-3	TRBV19	-
CASSLGAKEAFF	TGTGCCAGCAGCTTGGGGGCCAAGGAAGCTTTCTTT	-	TRBJ1-1	TRBV5-6	-
CASSYSGLYGYTF	TGTGCCAGCAGTTACTCGGGACTCTATGGCTACACCTTC	-	TRBJ1-2	TRBV6-5	-
CASSLGGLNEQYF	TGTGCCAGCAGCCTCGGGGGGCTCAACGAGCAGTACTTC	-	TRBJ2-7	TRBV7-8	many
CATSDLGTGEETQYF	TGTGCCACCAGTGATTTGGGGACAGGGGAAGAGACCCAGTACTTC	TRBD1	TRBJ2-5	TRBV24-1	many
CASRRLAGVVADTQYF	TGTGCCAGCAGGAGGCTAGCGGGAGTGGTTGCAGATACGCAGTATTTT	TRBD2	TRBJ2-3	TRBV6-2/TRBV6-3	many
CSVGGDERSTDTQYF	TGCAGCGTTGGGGGGGATGAGCGGAGCACAGATACGCAGTATTTT	-	TRBJ2-3	TRBV29-1	many
CASSLSVLDYGYTF	TGTGCCAGCAGCTTATCGGTGTTGGACTATGGCTACACCTTC	-	TRBJ1-2	TRBV7-9	many
CASSYQTGNQPQHF	TGTGCCAGCAGTTATCAAACGGGCAATCAGCCCCAGCATTTT	-	TRBJ1-5	TRBV28	many
CASSLVGGGGGYGYTF	TGTGCCAGCAGCTTAGTGGGAGGGGGCGGTGGCTATGGCTACACCTTC	TRBD1	TRBJ1-2	TRBV7-8	-
CASSPPTQVNYGYTF	TGTGCCAGCTCACCACCGACGCAGGTTAACTATGGCTACACCTTC	-	TRBJ1-2	TRBV28	once
CASSLYTGQANYGYTF	TGTGCCAGCAGCTTATACACAGGGCAAGCTAACTATGGCTACACCTTC	-	TRBJ1-2	TRBV7-8	many
CASRQGAENYGYTF	TGTGCCAGCAGACAGGGGGCAGAAAACTATGGCTACACCTTC	TRBD1	TRBJ1-2	TRBV2	many
CSVTRQAATQYF	TGCAGCGTCACACGACAGGCGGCTACCCAGTACTTC	-	TRBJ2-5	TRBV29-1	many
CASSPTPNLGRTDTQYF	TGTGCCAGCAGCCCTACCCCTAACCTAGGTCGCACAGATACGCAGTATTTT	-	TRBJ2-3	TRBV7-2	many
CASSDLFSNQPQHF	TGTGCCAGCAGTGACCTATTTAGCAATCAGCCCCAGCATTTT	-	TRBJ1-5	TRBV28	many
CASSSRADGEQYF	TGTGCCAGCAGTTCTCGCGCAGACGGCGAGCAGTACTTC	-	TRBJ2-7	TRBV28	few
CASSLGAGTTTDTQYF	TGTGCCAGCAGTTTAGGGGCGGGGACTACCACGGATACGCAGTATTTT	TRBD2	TRBJ2-3	TRBV28	many
CASSLAWRESNEQFF	TGTGCCAGCAGCTTAGCGTGGAGGGAGAGCAATGAGCAGTTCTTC	-	TRBJ2-1	TRBV7-9	few
CASSVAPQEGVRNEQFF	TGTGCCAGCAGCGTAGCTCCCCAGGAGGGAGTGCGTAATGAGCAGTTCTTC	-	TRBJ2-1	TRBV9	-
CASSSGVSEQPQHF	TGTGCCAGCAGTTCGGGGGTTTCGGAGCAGCCCCAGCATTTT	-	TRBJ1-5	TRBV12-3/TRBV12-4	many
CASSQGTENTEAFF	TGTGCCAGCAGCCAAGGGACGGAGAACACTGAAGCTTTCTTT	-	TRBJ1-1	TRBV4-2	-
CASSPPQRNEQFF	TGTGCCAGCTCACCACCGCAACGGAATGAGCAGTTCTTC	-	TRBJ2-1	TRBV18	-
CATSRDPGQGGYTF	TGTGCCACCAGCAGAGATCCCGGACAGGGAGGCTACACCTTC	TRBD1	TRBJ1-2	TRBV15	many
CASSPDRESVYEQYF	TGTGCCAGCAGCCCTGACAGGGAATCCGTCTACGAGCAGTACTTC	TRBD1	TRBJ2-7	TRBV11-2	-
CASSYVFDSPLHF	TGTGCCAGCAGTTACGTATTTGATTCACCCCTCCACTTT	-	TRBJ1-6	TRBV6-5	few
CASSASEDYNEQFF	TGTGCCAGCAGCGCTAGCGAGGACTACAATGAGCAGTTCTTC	-	TRBJ2-1	TRBV9	-
CASSFAQGNTF	-	-	TRBJ1-2	TRBV12-3/TRBV12-4	many
CASSVEGDSEAFF	TGTGCCAGCAGCGTAGAAGGGGACAGCGAAGCTTTCTTT	TRBD1	TRBJ1-1	TRBV9	few
CNVDGGPHNEQFF	TGCAACGTTGACGGGGGGCCCCACAATGAGCAGTTCTTC	-	TRBJ2-1	TRBV29-1	-
CAIAGAAAYEQYF	TGTGCCATCGCGGGGGCAGCGGCCTACGAGCAGTACTTC	-	TRBJ2-7	TRBV28	many
CASSFPSGTNTGELFF	TGTGCCAGCAGCTTTCCTAGCGGGACGAACACCGGGGAGCTGTTTTTT	TRBD2	TRBJ2-2	TRBV7-9	few
CASSLVPVISSYNEQFF	TGTGCCAGCAGTTTAGTCCCAGTAATCAGTTCCTACAATGAGCAGTTCTTC	-	TRBJ2-1	TRBV27	many
CSARRGQSHQPQHF	TGCAGTGCTAGACGAGGACAAAGCCATCAGCCCCAGCATTTT	-	TRBJ1-5	TRBV20-1	many
CASSALAGGRDTQYF	TGTGCCAGCAGTGCACTAGCGGGAGGTAGAGATACGCAGTATTTT	TRBD2	TRBJ2-3	TRBV6-1	few
CASRLSGRGSYEQYF	TGTGCCAGCAGGCTTAGCGGGAGAGGGTCCTACGAGCAGTACTTC	TRBD2	TRBJ2-7	TRBV6-2/TRBV6-3	many
CASRGQGAEDEKLFF	TGTGCCAGCAGGGGACAGGGGGCGGAGGATGAAAAACTGTTTTTT	TRBD1	TRBJ1-4	TRBV28	many
CSVEEPGPNSEQYF	TGCAGCGTTGAAGAACCGGGGCCCAACTCCGAGCAGTACTTC	-	TRBJ2-7	TRBV29-1	few